These T cell receptor beta chains were read from a single sample in a study of sequential checkpoint blockade in melanoma. Assay used: immunoSEQ multiplex PCR; TCRdb lists only in-frame clones, some missing. The data hold more than 7,000 clones, with 70% to 80% observed a single time. The sequencing here drew on CD8+ T cells sorted from blood (inferred from file names), taken from a patient given nivolumab and ipilimumab in sequence. The receptors originated from a human donor with melanoma. Each CDR3 is given with its conserved first and last residue. The D gene is left open where the match is weak. The size field is filled for only some rows; it gives once, few, many or a size class.

size	V	J	D	CDR3	DNA
.	TRBV19	TRBJ1-1	.	CASRGWDTHGTEAFF	TGTGCCAGTAGAGGATGGGACACTCACGGCACTGAAGCTTTCTTT
.	TRBV9	TRBJ1-1	.	CASSLSPYRAMNTEAFF	TGTGCCAGCAGCCTAAGCCCCTACAGGGCCATGAACACTGAAGCTTTCTTT
.	TRBV11-2	TRBJ1-1	TRBD1	CASSFYPRGRTEAFF	TGTGCCAGCAGCTTTTACCCCAGGGGGCGCACTGAAGCTTTCTTT
.	TRBV5-5	TRBJ2-7	TRBD1	CASSPWTGGYEQYF	TGTGCCAGCAGCCCTTGGACAGGGGGCTACGAGCAGTACTTC
once	TRBV6-4	TRBJ2-1	TRBD2	CASSGGTSGGASEQFF	TGTGCCAGCAGTGGGGGAACTAGCGGGGGGGCCTCGGAGCAGTTCTTC
.	TRBV11-2	TRBJ1-2	TRBD1	CASSAGTGGHGYTF	TGTGCCAGCAGTGCCGGGACAGGGGGACATGGCTACACCTTC
.	TRBV19	TRBJ2-5	TRBD2	CASSEGLAGTQETQYF	TGTGCCAGTAGTGAGGGACTAGCGGGAACTCAAGAGACCCAGTACTTC
.	TRBV5-4	TRBJ1-2	.	CASSLNPGAPDGYTF	TGTGCCAGCAGCTTGAATCCAGGGGCCCCCGACGGCTACACCTTC
.	TRBV28	TRBJ2-6	.	CASSFPDRTSGANVLTF	TGTGCCAGCAGTTTTCCCGACAGGACCTCTGGGGCCAACGTCCTGACTTTC
.	TRBV11-3	TRBJ2-7	.	CASSSGSLEEQYF	TGTGCCAGCAGCTCCGGGAGTTTGGAGGAGCAGTACTTC
once	TRBV4-3	TRBJ1-5	TRBD1	CASSQGTGGTQPQHF	TGCGCCAGCAGCCAGGGGACAGGGGGCACCCAGCCCCAGCATTTT
.	TRBV9	TRBJ1-1	TRBD1	CASSPYRTGNTEAFF	TGTGCCAGCAGCCCGTACAGGACAGGGAACACTGAAGCTTTCTTT
.	TRBV4-1	TRBJ1-2	TRBD1	CASSQDRQGWGYTF	TGCGCCAGCAGCCAAGATCGACAGGGTTGGGGCTACACCTTC
.	TRBV7-8	TRBJ2-1	TRBD2	CASGRATNEQFF	TGTGCCAGCGGGAGGGCCACCAATGAGCAGTTCTTC
few	TRBV9	TRBJ2-3	TRBD1	CAGEDRGLSDTQYF	TGTGCCGGGGAGGACAGGGGGCTGTCAGATACGCAGTATTTT
.	TRBV19	TRBJ2-2	TRBD2	CASSLLGGYGTGELFF	TGTGCCAGTAGCCTCCTCGGGGGGTATGGCACCGGGGAGCTGTTTTTT
large	TRBV19	TRBJ1-5	TRBD1	CASSIWTGDQPQHF	TGTGCCAGTAGTATATGGACAGGGGATCAGCCCCAGCATTTT
.	TRBV12-5	TRBJ2-5	.	CASGLAEAGETQYF	TGTGCTAGTGGTTTGGCGGAAGCGGGCGAGACCCAGTACTTC